These T cell receptor beta chains were read from a single sample in a study of cytotoxic CD8 clonotypes in ibrutinib-treated CLL. The data were produced by immunoSEQ multiplex PCR, yet TCRdb's version contains in-frame clones alone and is incomplete. The table shows over 45,000 clones, with around 52% occurring only once. This specimen consisted of PBMCs, obtained at disease progression, from a patient treated with ibrutinib. These receptors all come from a human donor with chronic lymphocytic leukemia. CDR3s include the opening cysteine and the closing phenylalanine or tryptophan. Each record gives: D gene, J gene, V gene, clone size, CDR3 DNA, CDR3 protein. D genes are given only for firm matches. The size entry is marked missing in some rows and otherwise reads once, few, many or a size class.

D: TRBD1; J: TRBJ2-1; V: TRBV30; size: NA; DNA: TGTGCCTGGAGCAAGATCGGGGACAGTCGATACTACAATGAGCAGTTCTTC; CDR3: CAWSKIGDSRYYNEQFF
D: NA; J: TRBJ1-1; V: TRBV29-1; size: few; DNA: TGCAGCGTAGTAACAGGAGGCACTGAAGCTTTCTTT; CDR3: CSVVTGGTEAFF
D: NA; J: TRBJ2-3; V: TRBV5-4; size: NA; DNA: TGTGCCAGCAGCTTGGAGGTTAGGGGCCCAGATACGCAGTATTTT; CDR3: CASSLEVRGPDTQYF
D: NA; J: TRBJ2-7; V: TRBV7-9; size: NA; DNA: TGTGCCAGCAGCTCGGGACCTACCTACGAGCAGTACTTC; CDR3: CASSSGPTYEQYF
D: NA; J: TRBJ2-3; V: TRBV6-5; size: NA; DNA: TGTGCCACCTTGGAAGGGGCGGAGGCAGATACGCAGTATTTT; CDR3: CATLEGAEADTQYF
D: NA; J: TRBJ2-2; V: TRBV11-2; size: NA; DNA: TGTGCCAGCGGGTGGGGCACCGGGGAGCTGTTTTTT; CDR3: CASGWGTGELFF
D: NA; J: TRBJ2-7; V: TRBV27; size: NA; DNA: TGTGCCAGCAGCCGAATTGGGGGGCCAGGCTCCTACGAGCAGTACTTC; CDR3: CASSRIGGPGSYEQYF
D: NA; J: TRBJ2-7; V: TRBV4-3; size: few; DNA: TGCGCCAGCAGCCAAGATGAGTGGGAGAGGGCCTTTGAGCAGTACTTC; CDR3: CASSQDEWERAFEQYF
D: TRBD1; J: TRBJ2-7; V: TRBV28; size: NA; DNA: TGTGCCAGCAGTTTAATAGGCACAGGGGGAGACGAGCAGTACTTC; CDR3: CASSLIGTGGDEQYF
D: NA; J: TRBJ2-7; V: TRBV28; size: few; DNA: TGTGCCACCTACCCGGACGGAGCCTACGAGCAGTACTTC; CDR3: CATYPDGAYEQYF
D: TRBD2; J: TRBJ2-5; V: TRBV11-2; size: NA; DNA: TGTGCCAGCAGCTTTCAGGGACTAGCGGGGGGAAACCAAGAGACCCAGTACTTC; CDR3: CASSFQGLAGGNQETQYF
D: NA; J: TRBJ2-7; V: TRBV6-1; size: NA; DNA: TGTGCCAGCAGTCCAGTTGTGGGGTCCGGTTACGAGCAGTACTTC; CDR3: CASSPVVGSGYEQYF
D: TRBD2; J: TRBJ2-2; V: TRBV30; size: once; DNA: TGTGCCTGGACTTTAGCGGGAGTAGGCACCGGGGAGCTGTTTTTT; CDR3: CAWTLAGVGTGELFF
D: NA; J: TRBJ1-5; V: TRBV2; size: NA; DNA: TGTGCCAGCAGTGGAGGTCAGCCCCAGCATTTT; CDR3: CASSGGQPQHF
D: NA; J: TRBJ2-3; V: TRBV18; size: few; DNA: TGTGCCAGCTCACCACCGCCGTCGGAACGAGTCGGGACTGATACCTTT; CDR3: CASSPPPSERVGTDTF
D: NA; J: TRBJ2-7; V: TRBV27; size: NA; DNA: TGTGCCAGCGGGGTTGCGGGGTTGTACGAGCAGTACTTC; CDR3: CASGVAGLYEQYF
D: TRBD1; J: TRBJ1-6; V: TRBV6-5; size: NA; DNA: TGTGCCAGCAGGATTCAACAGGGGGTGAATTCACCCCTCCACTTT; CDR3: CASRIQQGVNSPLHF
D: NA; J: TRBJ2-7; V: TRBV7-3; size: few; DNA: TGTGCCAGCAGCCTATCCTACGAGCAGTACTTC; CDR3: CASSLSYEQYF
D: NA; J: TRBJ1-2; V: TRBV4-1; size: NA; DNA: TGCGCCAGCAGCCAAGAGGGGGGGGCTTACTATGGCTACACCTTC; CDR3: CASSQEGGAYYGYTF
D: NA; J: TRBJ2-5; V: TRBV6-1; size: once; DNA: TGTGCCAGCAGCCCCTTTCGGGACCAGTACTTC; CDR3: CASSPFRDQYF
D: TRBD1; J: TRBJ2-7; V: TRBV4-3; size: many; DNA: TGCGCCAGCAGCTCCCACAGGGGCGCCTACGAGCAGTACTTC; CDR3: CASSSHRGAYEQYF
D: TRBD1; J: TRBJ2-1; V: TRBV11-1; size: NA; DNA: TGTGCCAGCAGCAGGGACAGGGGATCAGAGCAGTTCTTC; CDR3: CASSRDRGSEQFF
D: NA; J: TRBJ1-5; V: TRBV27; size: NA; DNA: TGTGCCAGCAGTTTAGGGCCTTCATGGGAGCCCCAGCATTTT; CDR3: CASSLGPSWEPQHF
D: TRBD1; J: TRBJ2-7; V: TRBV7-9; size: NA; DNA: TGTGCCAGCAGCCCTTACCGACGACAGGGGACGGGCCAAGGGGAGCAGTACTTC; CDR3: CASSPYRRQGTGQGEQYF
D: NA; J: TRBJ2-1; V: TRBV6-1; size: few; DNA: TGTGCCAGCAGACCCGTGCATGAGCAGTTCTTC; CDR3: CASRPVHEQFF
D: NA; J: TRBJ1-4; V: TRBV11-2; size: NA; DNA: TGTGCCAGCAGCTCCCGACAGGCGCTTAATGAAAAACTGTTTTTT; CDR3: CASSSRQALNEKLFF
D: NA; J: TRBJ1-4; V: TRBV6-1; size: few; DNA: TGTGCCAGCAGTGGTCTGGGTTCGGCTAATGAAAAACTGTTTTTT; CDR3: CASSGLGSANEKLFF
D: NA; J: TRBJ2-1; V: TRBV7-9; size: NA; DNA: TGTGCCAGCAGCCTCCCCCTGCATGAGCAGTTCTTC; CDR3: CASSLPLHEQFF
D: NA; J: TRBJ1-4; V: TRBV7-3; size: few; DNA: TGTGCCAGCAGCTTAAAGGCTTCAGGGGTAGGAGAAAAACTGTTTTTT; CDR3: CASSLKASGVGEKLFF
D: TRBD2; J: TRBJ2-7; V: TRBV4-2; size: NA; DNA: TGTGCCAGCAGCCCCCAAGCGGGAGGCCCTGGAGAGCAGTACTTC; CDR3: CASSPQAGGPGEQYF
D: NA; J: TRBJ1-1; V: TRBV2; size: many; DNA: TGTGCCAGCAGTGAAAGGGAGACCACTGAAGCTTTCTTT; CDR3: CASSERETTEAFF
D: NA; J: TRBJ2-2; V: TRBV6-1; size: few; DNA: TGTGCCAGCATTACGATGTTCGGGGAGCTGTTTTTT; CDR3: CASITMFGELFF
D: TRBD1; J: TRBJ2-5; V: TRBV7-2; size: NA; DNA: TGTGCCAGCAGCTCAAGGACAGGTAACCAAGAGACCCAGTACTTC; CDR3: CASSSRTGNQETQYF
D: NA; J: TRBJ2-7; V: TRBV9; size: NA; DNA: TGTGCCAGCAGCGTAGGCGACGGTATATACTACGAGCAGTACTTC; CDR3: CASSVGDGIYYEQYF
D: NA; J: TRBJ2-5; V: TRBV9; size: NA; DNA: TGTGCCAGCAGCGTTTGGACAGACCGGCAAGAGACCCAGTACTTC; CDR3: CASSVWTDRQETQYF
D: TRBD1; J: TRBJ1-2; V: TRBV4-1; size: NA; DNA: TGCGCCAGCAGCCAAGATTTGCAGGGACAGAAAGGCTACACCTTC; CDR3: CASSQDLQGQKGYTF
D: TRBD1; J: TRBJ2-7; V: TRBV30; size: NA; DNA: TGTGCCTGGGAGACAGGGGCGGGGTACGAGCAGTACTTC; CDR3: CAWETGAGYEQYF
D: NA; J: TRBJ2-5; V: TRBV18; size: NA; DNA: TGTGCCAGCTCCAACCGCGGGGAGACCCAGTACTTC; CDR3: CASSNRGETQYF
D: TRBD1; J: TRBJ2-3; V: TRBV5-6; size: NA; DNA: TGTGCCAGCAGCTTGGTAGGGGGCTTTGGAGATACGCAGTATTTT; CDR3: CASSLVGGFGDTQYF
D: NA; J: TRBJ2-7; V: TRBV11-2; size: NA; DNA: TGTGCCAGCAGCCTTGGGACCCAGGGGTTTGAGCAGTACTTC; CDR3: CASSLGTQGFEQYF
D: TRBD2; J: TRBJ2-7; V: TRBV27; size: many; DNA: TGTGCCAGCAGCTCAGACAGACTAGCCCGGACCTACGAGCAGTACTTC; CDR3: CASSSDRLARTYEQYF